These T cell receptor beta chains were read from a single sample in a study of Graves' ophthalmopathy and Graves' hyperthyroidism. TCRdb re-analysed the multiplex PCR reads in MiXCR, keeping a single row per CDR3 protein. The data contain around 1,000,000 distinct CDR3 sequences, about 36% of them singletons. Sequenced input: peripheral blood or thyroid tissue (not recorded which). Receptor source: an adult man with Graves' hyperthyroidism. Both conserved end residues are part of each CDR3. The D gene is left open where the match is weak. Only part of the rows carry a size: once, few, many, or a class if the clone is expanded.

V gene	J gene	D gene	clone size	CDR3 DNA	CDR3 protein
TRBV6-2/TRBV6-3	TRBJ2-7	-	few	TGTGCCAGCAGTTACGGGATAGCGGCCTCCTACGAGCAGTACTTC	CASSYGIAASYEQYF
TRBV5-1	TRBJ2-7	TRBD2	many	TGCGCCAGCAGCTTTGGGCGGGAGACCAACGAGCAGTACTTC	CASSFGRETNEQYF
TRBV12-3/TRBV12-4	TRBJ1-3	-	few	TGTGCCGCATCTATTGCGTACTCTGGAAACACCATATATTTT	CAASIAYSGNTIYF
TRBV20-1	TRBJ2-5	-	many	TGCAGTGCTAGTAAGCAGATTCGCCAAGAGACCCAGTACTTC	CSASKQIRQETQYF
TRBV12-3/TRBV12-4	TRBJ2-7	TRBD1	once	TGTGCCAGCAGCACTCAGGGGGTCCACGAGCAGTACTTC	CASSTQGVHEQYF
TRBV4-2	TRBJ1-2	-	-	TGTGCCAGCAGCCACATTACAGGGAACGGCTACACCTTC	CASSHITGNGYTF
TRBV2	TRBJ2-7	TRBD1	many	TGTGCCAGCAGTGAAACCGAACAGGGGTGGGACGAGCAGTACTTC	CASSETEQGWDEQYF
TRBV5-1	TRBJ2-7	-	-	TGTGCCAGCAGCTTGGACGGCCCTGAGCAGTACTTC	CASSLDGPEQYF
TRBV3-1	TRBJ2-7	-	many	TGTGCCAGCAGCCAAGATGGACGGCACGAGCAGTACTTC	CASSQDGRHEQYF
TRBV27	TRBJ1-2	-	few	TGTGCCAGCAGACAGACACCGCCCTCGGGCTATGGCTACACCTTC	CASRQTPPSGYGYTF
TRBV20-1	TRBJ2-5	-	many	TGCAGTGCTAGTAGGGGGGGCCCCGGGACTCAAGAGACCCAGTACTTC	CSASRGGPGTQETQYF
TRBV25-1	TRBJ2-7	-	-	TGTGCCAGCAGTTTATATCCTACAGGATTGGGCTACGAGCAGTACTTC	CASSLYPTGLGYEQYF
TRBV20-1	TRBJ1-5	TRBD1	many	TGCAGCGCTGGGACAGGGGGGAATCAGCCCCAGCATTTT	CSAGTGGNQPQHF
TRBV19	TRBJ1-1	-	many	TGTGCCAGTAGTGATCTCGGACCCAGCACTGAAGCTTTCTTT	CASSDLGPSTEAFF
TRBV2	TRBJ1-4	TRBD1	many	TGTGCCACTGACAGGGTTGGTGAAAAACTGTTTTTT	CATDRVGEKLFF
TRBV10-1	TRBJ2-7	TRBD2	few	TGCGCCAGCAGTAGGACCGGGACTAGCGGGAGTCTTTACGAGCAGTACTTC	CASSRTGTSGSLYEQYF
TRBV10-3	TRBJ2-5	TRBD1	-	TGTGCCACAGGGGGCAGGGAGTTAGGAGAGACCCAGTACTTC	CATGGRELGETQYF
TRBV18	TRBJ1-1	-	many	TGCGCCAGCAGCCCCGGGGAGAACACTGAAGCTTTCTTT	CASSPGENTEAFF
TRBV19	TRBJ1-1	-	few	TGTGCCAGTAGTATGGAAGCGGGCCGGGACCTTGGGGAGGCAGCGACTGAAGCTTTCTTT	CASSMEAGRDLGEAATEAFF
TRBV29-1	TRBJ1-1	TRBD1	-	TGCAGCGGGGGACAGGGTGCTGAAGCTTTCTTT	CSGGQGAEAFF
TRBV29-1	TRBJ2-2	-	-	TGCAGCGTTTTGGGGGGCACTGGGGAGCTGTTTTTT	CSVLGGTGELFF
TRBV12-3/TRBV12-4	TRBJ2-2	-	many	TGTGCCAGCAAAGGGTCCCGAGTCACCGGGGAGCTGTTTTTT	CASKGSRVTGELFF
TRBV29-1	TRBJ1-1	TRBD1	-	TGCAGCGCGACGGACAGGGGGCGGAGGACTGAAGCTTTCTTT	CSATDRGRRTEAFF
TRBV5-1	TRBJ1-2	-	many	TGCGCCAGCAGTCGGGACGCCGGAGACTATGGCTACACCTTC	CASSRDAGDYGYTF
TRBV7-9	TRBJ2-5	-	few	TGTGCCAGCAGCTTATATCTGGCGAACCAAGAGACCCAGTACTTC	CASSLYLANQETQYF
TRBV19	TRBJ1-1	-	-	TGTGCCAGTAGTAGGGGGTACTCTGGAGCTTTCTTT	CASSRGYSGAFF